This T cell receptor (beta chain) was obtained from a study of blood T cell repertoires in COVID-19 (TCRdb year 2020). Regarding the study in general: Collaborator samples came from the United States, Italy and Spain and covered acute and convalescent phases of COVID-19. Subjects who had been exposed to COVID-19, were actively infected with it, or had recovered from it provided the deeply sampled blood TCRbeta repertoires that made up the dataset. HLA class I and class II types, where available, came from metadata supplied by the sample provider rather than from assay-based typing. The material from the prospective study consisted of cDNA or gDNA derived from T cells, B-cell-depleted T cells, or PBMCs. The repertoires were released in a freely available public database meant as a resource for research on the immune response to SARS-CoV-2. The sample metadata nearly always contained a de-identified subject ID, COVID-19 status, age in years and sex. The samples were drawn from the first 160 participants of the ongoing ImmuneRACE study and from 950 to 1,500 subjects provided by 6 global collaborators.

Overall study outcomes, separate from this receptor: The amount of clinical and demographic metadata varied by source and participant and was provided uncurated.

With respect to this clone: The antigen it binds to is not known. Base qualities are not recorded, but no much larger clone differs from it by a single base.

TCRbeta CDR3 regions were amplified from genomic DNA by means of the immunoSEQ Assay, a bias-controlled multiplex PCR. In the paper's pipeline: Nucleated cell counts per sample were estimated from amplification of reference gene primers within the assay. To quantify the absolute abundance of each unique TCRbeta CDR3 rearrangement, sequence reads were collapsed and filtered. For each sample, productive Simpson clonality was calculated as the square root of Simpson's diversity index across productive rearrangements. TCRdb provides this immuneACCESS table in a form limited to in-frame rearrangements. Some clones are lacking; in checked studies, under half of them reflect an unresolved V gene, and why the rest are absent is not known. V and J calls and clone size follow that table, whereas D and trimming were derived from the DNA. The sample has 25,000 to 30,000 clones on record, approximately 93% of them singletons. In total, the top ten clones hold more than 3.5% of the sample.

The germline V gene sets CDR1 to MGHRA and CDR2 to YSYEKL. The cysteine opens and the phenylalanine closes a CDR3 of 15 amino acids. Only the CDR3 DNA stays, 45 bases, in frame from base 1. V is pared back by 0 bases and J by 1 base, with 9 bases lying between the germline termini. Whole blood was collected in K2EDTA tubes by collaborating institutions according to the institutions' own protocols. Collaborator samples were shipped for TCRbeta analysis as frozen whole blood, isolated PBMCs, or DNA extracted from either sample type. The chain joins TRBV4-1 to TRBJ2-5; a weak D assignment points to TRBD2 (5 bases agree). This clonotype was sampled from a human donor with active COVID-19. The donor label of this sample is uncertain. The sequencing sample was made of peripheral blood. CDR3 loop: CASSQDRSGQETQYF. The DNA sequence is as follows: TGCGCCAGCAGCCAAGATAGGAGCGGCCAAGAGACCCAGTACTTC.